One and the same sample provided the 20 T cell receptor beta chains below, sequenced in a study of T-cell reconstitution after alpha-beta-depleted transplantation in children. Library preparation (for TCRbeta) was performed with unique molecular identifiers. A single record per CDR3 protein comes from TCRdb applying MiXCR to the PCR reads. Found here are 600,000 to 700,000 distinct CDR3 sequences, 16% of them singletons; the top ten hold approximately 1.1%. Sequenced here: PBMCs from the stem cell graft donor, sampled from the stem cell graft. The receptors were sampled from a human donor who donated a stem cell graft to a child with acute myeloid leukemia.

This clonotype has a count of ten or more. J is TRBJ2-1 and V is TRBV5-1; TRBD1 agrees at 10 bases. Trimming cost V 4 bases and J 4 bases; bases outside gene matches: 5. The CDR3 contains 15 residues. The V gene's germline CDR1 is SGHRS and CDR2 YFSETQ. CDR3 region: CASSPVDRGYNEQFF. CDR3 DNA: TGCGCCAGCAGCCCGGTGGACAGGGGGTACAATGAGCAGTTCTTC.

This clonotype was counted at least ten times. The genes are TRBV20-1 and TRBJ1-2; D unresolved. Germline values: CDR1 DFQATT, CDR2 SNEGSKA (reference sequence). Trimming stripped 1 base from V and 2 bases from J, with 14 bases between. This CDR3 region has 15 residues. The CDR3 loop reads CSARASGQPNYGYTF. CDR3 bases: TGCAGTGCTAGAGCGTCTGGGCAGCCCAACTATGGCTACACCTTC.

V and J are TRBV29-1 and TRBJ1-2; possible D gene TRBD1, 6 bases. Germline lookup yields CDR1 SQVTM and CDR2 ANQGSEA. V lost 4 bases, J lost 4 bases, and 16 bases lay in between. The CDR3 totals 14 residues. This CDR3 reads CSVVLGGGGYGYTF. CDR3 in DNA: TGCAGCGTTGTCCTAGGAGGGGGAGGCTATGGCTACACCTTC.

This clonotype appeared many times. The V gene is TRBV5-1, the J gene TRBJ2-1, with 7 bases matching TRBD1. Germline V CDR1 and CDR2: SGHRS, YFSETQ. Losses at the gene ends were 1 base for V and 5 bases for J; bases not matched to a gene: 0. The CDR3 is made up of 13 amino acids. In nucleotides, the CDR3 is TGCGCCAGCAGCTTGACAGGGGACAATGAGCAGTTCTTC. It specifies CASSLTGDNEQFF.

In DNA form, the CDR3 reads TGCGCCAGCAGCCAGGGGGGGGGATTGCCTCAGTTCTTC. It translates to CASSQGGGLPQFF. The gene calls are TRBV4-3 and TRBJ2-1, with TRBD2 matching over 7 bases. The germline V gene has CDR1 LGHNA and CDR2 YSLEER. J gave up 13 bases and V 3 bases, and 9 bases lay outside the gene matches. This CDR3 has 13 amino acids.

This clonotype was seen just once. The V call is TRBV7-9, the J call TRBJ1-1, with no clear D. The CDR3 extends over 12 amino acids. Germline V gives CDR1 SEHNR, CDR2 FQNEAQ (reference sequence). The ends were cut back, 6 bases at V and 10 bases at J, with 15 bases in the middle. The CDR3 protein is CASRATDRVAFF. CDR3 bases: TGTGCCAGCAGGGCAACTGATCGGGTAGCTTTCTTT.

This chain joins TRBV29-1 and TRBJ1-5, with a possible D match to TRBD1 (6 bases). The CDR3 is made up of 14 amino acids. The germline V gene has CDR1 SQVTM and CDR2 ANQGSEA. V lost 7 bases and J lost 9, with 22 bases in between. The CDR3 sequence is CSAELGGSRGPQHF. In DNA, the CDR3 is TGCAGCGCGGAGTTGGGGGGCTCTCGAGGGCCCCAGCATTTT.

This clonotype was found many times. The chain is built from TRBV20-1 and TRBJ1-1; D is unresolved. CDR1 is DFQATT, CDR2 SNEGSKA, per germline (reference sequence). V lost 3 bases and J 1 base, leaving 9 bases between the germline ends. CDR3 length equals 13 residues. The CDR3 loop is CSARGRPNTEAFF. The CDR3 DNA reads as TGCAGTGCTAGGGGCAGACCGAACACTGAAGCTTTCTTT.

This clonotype was seen a handful of times. The rearrangement uses TRBV20-1 and TRBJ1-2; 9 bases match TRBD1. This CDR3 has 15 residues. V shed 4 bases, J shed 8 bases, and the junction held 14 bases outside the gene matches. Germline V lookup: CDR1 DFQATT, CDR2 SNEGSKA (reference sequence). CDR3 amino acids: CSATTETGQGYGYTF. The CDR3 nucleotides are TGCAGTGCTACAACGGAGACGGGACAGGGCTACGGCTACACCTTC.

This clonotype was picked up many times. J is TRBJ1-1 and V is TRBV5-6; no definite D call. Germline V CDR1 and CDR2: SGHDT, YYEEEE. Deletions cut 0 bases from V and 2 bases from J, with 11 bases between. The CDR3 runs 15 residues. The CDR3 region has the DNA TGTGCCAGCAGCTTGGTTTCCCCCAGAAACACTGAAGCTTTCTTT. It translates to CASSLVSPRNTEAFF. The variable domain in full, completed from reference TRBV5-6 and TRBJ1-1, reads DAGVTQSPTHLIKTRGQQVTLRCSPKSGHDTVSWYQQALGQGPQFIFQYYEEEERQRGNFPDRFSGHQFPNYSSELNVNALLLGDSALYLCASSLVSPRNTEAFFGQGTRLTVV.

V and J are TRBV18 and TRBJ1-2; D ambiguous. This CDR3 has 15 residues. Per germline, CDR1 KGHSH and CDR2 LQKENI. Trimming cost V 3 bases and J 5 bases, with 16 bases left between them. CDR3 loop: CASSPADQRIYGYTF. CDR3 DNA sequence: TGTGCCAGCTCACCGGCGGACCAACGGATTTATGGCTACACCTTC.

This clonotype was counted at least ten times. The V gene is TRBV27, the J gene TRBJ2-2, with D possibly being TRBD1 (5 bases). Germline V gene data show CDR1 as MNHEY and CDR2 as SMNVEV (reference sequence). Trimming left V 5 bases short and J 1 base short, with 17 bases between. The CDR3 is made up of 17 amino acids. The CDR3 bases are TGTGCCAGCAGTCAACCAACGACAGCTCAGAACACCGGGGAGCTGTTTTTT. The encoded protein is CASSQPTTAQNTGELFF.

At least ten counts were recorded for this clonotype. The V call is TRBV6-2 or TRBV6-3, the J call TRBJ1-5, with a weak D call TRBD1 (5 bases). CDR1 and CDR2 from the germline V gene are MNHEY and SVGEGT. The CDR3 loop spans 15 amino acids. The V and J ends lost 2 bases and 5 bases respectively, with 13 bases between them. The CDR3 loop is CASSYIGRGYQPQHF. CDR3 coding DNA: TGTGCCAGCAGTTACATCGGAAGGGGATATCAGCCCCAGCATTTT.

In this sample, this clonotype turned up a few times. The chain is built from TRBV2 and TRBJ2-1, with TRBD1 matching 8 bases. After removal of 6 bases from V and 5 bases from J, the junction contained 3 bases not matched to a gene. CDR1 is SNHLY, CDR2 FYNNEI, per germline. The CDR3 contains 13 residues. CDR3 nucleotide sequence: TGTGCCAGCAGGACAGGGGCTGACAATGAGCAGTTCTTC. It yields the protein CASRTGADNEQFF.

In regard to this clonotype: A much larger clone differs by one base, so this may be a read error. V is TRBV10-3 and J is TRBJ2-7, with a tentative D call TRBD1 (5 bases). This CDR3 comprises 12 residues. Germline CDR1 is ENHRY and CDR2 is SYGVKD. Written as DNA, the CDR3 is TGTGCCAACAGTGAAGGGGATCCCGAGCAGTACTTC. This sequence encodes CANSEGDPEQYF.

This clonotype was counted many times. The chain joins TRBV5-5 to TRBJ2-3; 8 nucleotides line up with TRBD2. The junction had 7 bases not matched to a gene; V was cut back by 0 bases and J by 1 base. This CDR3 region has 17 residues. Looked up from germline, CDR1 is SGHKS and CDR2 is YYEKEE (reference sequence). CDR3 DNA sequence: TGTGCCAGCAGCTTGGGGGTGGTCGGGGGGGGCACAGATACGCAGTATTTT. Protein sequence: CASSLGVVGGGTDTQYF.

This clonotype was counted ten times or more. The chain is built from TRBV12-3 or TRBV12-4 and TRBJ2-1; D is perhaps TRBD1 (5 bases). V lost 6 bases and J lost 8, with 14 bases in between. The CDR3 sequence is 13 residues long. This CDR3 is CASSPGKPDEQFF. The CDR3 nucleotides are TGTGCCAGCAGCCCAGGGAAGCCCGATGAGCAGTTCTTC.

The chain carries TRBV5-1 and TRBJ2-1; no definite D call. The V gene's germline CDR1 is SGHRS and CDR2 YFSETQ. The V end was cut by 0 bases, the J end by 0 bases, with 13 bases between. This CDR3 is built from 17 residues. CDR3: CASSLVFGANSYNEQFF. The CDR3 DNA is TGCGCCAGCAGCTTGGTCTTCGGAGCGAACTCCTACAATGAGCAGTTCTTC.

This clonotype showed up many times. This chain links TRBV5-1 with TRBJ2-7; the match to TRBD1 covers 12 bases. With V trimmed by 7 bases and J by 5 bases, 7 bases remained unmatched. This CDR3 has 14 residues. Germline V gives CDR1 SGHRS, CDR2 YFSETQ. The CDR3 spells CASGVGTGGDEQYF. Here the CDR3 DNA reads TGCGCCAGCGGGGTCGGGACAGGGGGCGACGAGCAGTACTTC. Full variable domain (remainder filled in from reference TRBV5-1 and TRBJ2-7): KAGVTQTPRYLIKTRGQQVTLSCSPISGHRSVSWYQQTPGQGLQFLFEYFSETQRNKGNFPGRFSGRQFSNSRSEMNVSTLELGDSALYLCASGVGTGGDEQYFGPGTRLTVT.

The chain links TRBV10-3 to TRBJ2-3, with D unresolved. Germline assignment: CDR1 ENHRY and CDR2 SYGVKD. V dropped 2 bases and J dropped 1 base, with 13 bases sitting between them. The CDR3 contains 16 residues. The CDR3 sequence: CAISEPRAGGTDTQYF. As DNA, the CDR3 is TGTGCCATCAGTGAGCCCCGGGCAGGTGGCACAGATACGCAGTATTTT.